The 22 T cell receptor beta chains listed next were all sequenced from one sample in a study of blood T cell repertoires in COVID-19. Here immunoSEQ multiplex PCR was the method, and the copy in TCRdb shows in-frame clones only, minus some. Among about 88,000 clones listed, around 91% were seen once. Sequenced: peripheral blood. The receptor set was obtained from a man aged 18 to 29 with COVID-19, enrolled during active disease.

CDR3 nucleotide sequence: TGTGCCATCAGTGAGTCACCCCGGGATGACGAGCAGTACTTC. Translation gives CAISESPRDDEQYF. The chain employs TRBV10-3 and TRBJ2-7; maybe TRBD2 (5 bases). V was cut by 0 bases and J by 5 bases, with 11 bases left in between. The CDR3 runs to 14 residues. Germline assignment: CDR1 ENHRY and CDR2 SYGVKD.

The chain uses TRBV7-2 and TRBJ2-5; 11 nucleotides line up with TRBD2. This CDR3 has 16 residues. Unmatched junction bases numbered 8, after V lost 3 bases and J lost 5 bases. CDR1 is SGHTA, CDR2 FQGNSA, per germline. The CDR3 coding sequence is TGTGCCAGCAGCTTCTCACTAGCGGGAGCCCGGGAGACCCAGTACTTC. The encoded protein is CASSFSLAGARETQYF.

The sample holds one count of this clone. The chain is built from TRBV10-3 and TRBJ1-1; a weak D match, TRBD1 (6 bases). Germline assignment: CDR1 ENHRY and CDR2 SYGVKD. V lost 0 bases and J 1 base, leaving 15 bases between the germline ends. The CDR3 spans 17 residues. The CDR3 nucleotides are TGTGCCATCAGTGAGTCGGGCAGGGGCCTAGGGAACACTGAAGCTTTCTTT. Translation gives CAISESGRGLGNTEAFF.

CDR3 nucleotides: TGTGCCAGCAGGAAACAGGGTAAATACAATGAGCAGTTCTTC. It translates to CASRKQGKYNEQFF. The rearrangement joins TRBV6-5 to TRBJ2-1; TRBD1 is a possible D gene (6 bases). Germline loops: CDR1 MNHEY, CDR2 SVGAGI. CDR3 length equals 14 residues. V gave up 6 bases and J gave up 4 bases, with 13 bases separating them.

The chain has TRBV13 and TRBJ2-7; TRBD1 matches 9 bases. V dropped 5 bases and J dropped 6; count of bases not matched to a gene: 11. The CDR3 extends over 15 amino acids. Germline lookup yields CDR1 PRHDT and CDR2 FYEKMQ (reference sequence). The CDR3 DNA sequence: TGTGCCAGCAGCCTCCGGGACAGGGTATCAGGCGAGCAGTACTTC. Its translation: CASSLRDRVSGEQYF.

The V and J genes are TRBV13 and TRBJ2-1; 11 nucleotides line up with TRBD2. The CDR3 consists of 14 residues. V trimming: 5 bases; J trimming: 12 bases; junction bases outside the gene matches: 9. Germline assignment: CDR1 PRHDT and CDR2 FYEKMQ (reference sequence). CDR3 DNA sequence: TGTGCCAGCAGCGTCGGGACTAGCGGTGGGGGGCAGTTCTTC. Translating it yields CASSVGTSGGGQFF.

The chain is built from TRBV3-1 (or the pseudogene TRBV3-2) and TRBJ2-7; 9 nucleotides align to TRBD2. Germline V gives CDR1 LGHDT, CDR2 YNNKEL (reference sequence). This CDR3 has 15 residues. The junction had 3 bases not matched to a gene; V was cut back by 1 base and J by 2 bases. The CDR3 spells CASSQASGAAYEQYF. CDR3 sequence (DNA): TGTGCCAGCAGCCAAGCTAGCGGGGCTGCCTACGAGCAGTACTTC.

V is TRBV5-3 and J is TRBJ2-2, with 10 bases aligning to TRBD2. TRBV5-3 is placed among ORFs of uncertain function. Losses at the gene ends were 7 bases for V and 4 bases for J; bases not matched to a gene: 10. CDR3 size: 16 residues. CDR3 DNA: TGTGCCAGACCCGGACTAGCGGAAAACCCCACCGGGGAGCTGTTTTTT. This gives the protein CARPGLAENPTGELFF.

The chain combines TRBV13 with TRBJ1-1; D is ambiguous. The CDR3 extends over 14 amino acids. V lost 0 bases and J lost 0, with 5 bases in between. Germline-derived CDR1 and CDR2 are PRHDT and FYEKMQ (reference sequence). The CDR3 DNA is TGTGCCAGCAGCTTAGGCCGCGTGAACACTGAAGCTTTCTTT. Encoded protein: CASSLGRVNTEAFF.

This chain joins TRBV7-9 and TRBJ1-1; a weak D match, TRBD1 (6 bases). The germline gives CDR1 SEHNR, CDR2 FQNEAQ (reference sequence). Between the trimmed V and J ends, which lost 5 bases and 0 bases, there was a span of 13 bases. CDR3 length equals 15 residues. CDR3 sequence: CASSPTQGVNTEAFF. CDR3 bases: TGTGCCAGCAGCCCTACACAGGGAGTGAACACTGAAGCTTTCTTT.

This clone was recorded once. The chain joins TRBV7-2 to TRBJ1-2, with D uncertain. CDR1 is SGHTA, CDR2 FQGNSA, per germline. The V end was cut by 4 bases, the J end by 9 bases, with 18 bases between. There are 14 residues in the CDR3. The CDR3 DNA reads as TGTGCCAGCAGCTCATCTGCTACCCCTGCGAGCTACACCTTC. It specifies CASSSSATPASYTF. The full variable domain, with the rest looked up from reference TRBV7-2 and TRBJ1-2, is GAGVSQSPSNKVTEKGKDVELRCDPISGHTALYWYRQSLGQGLEFLIYFQGNSAPDKSGLPSDRFSAERTGGSVSTLTIQRTQQEDSAVYLCASSSSATPASYTFGSGTRLTVV.

The rearrangement uses TRBV7-6 and TRBJ2-5, with 9 bases fitting TRBD1. CDR1 SGHVS and CDR2 FNYEAQ come from the germline V gene. The length of the CDR3 is 15 residues. Trimming took 3 bases from V and 4 from J; bases not matched to a gene: 6. The CDR3 nucleotides read TGTGCCAGCAGCTTCCGGGACAGGGTAGTAGAGACCCAGTACTTC. This codes for CASSFRDRVVETQYF.

The rearrangement joins TRBV9 to TRBJ1-2; maybe TRBD1 (6 bases). Germline loops: CDR1 SGDLS, CDR2 YYNGEE. The CDR3 length is 14 residues. V lost 4 bases to trimming and J lost 7 bases, with 17 bases between them. The CDR3: CASSSNEGGVGYTF. The CDR3, as DNA: TGTGCCAGCAGCTCAAACGAAGGGGGGGTTGGCTACACCTTC.

The chain joins TRBV28 to TRBJ1-2, with D tentatively TRBD1 (5 bases). Germline lookup yields CDR1 MDHEN and CDR2 SYDVKM. The ends were cut back, 2 bases at V and 4 bases at J, with 11 bases in the middle. The CDR3 has 14 amino acids. This CDR3 is CASSLRGDSYGYTF. The CDR3 DNA sequence: TGTGCCAGCAGTTTAAGGGGCGATAGCTATGGCTACACCTTC.

The chain's CDR3 is CASSLGLRLSSYNEQFF. The CDR3 nucleotides read TGTGCCAGCAGCTTAGGGTTGCGCCTGAGCTCCTACAATGAGCAGTTCTTC. The rearrangement joins TRBV7-9 to TRBJ2-1; D remains ambiguous. The CDR3 sequence is 17 residues long. Per germline, CDR1 SEHNR and CDR2 FQNEAQ (reference sequence). Trimming stripped 1 base from V and 0 bases from J, with 13 bases between.

The chain combines TRBV5-4 with TRBJ2-3; D not certain. The CDR3 is 15 amino acids. Trimming cost V 1 base and J 1 base, with 10 bases left between them. CDR1 and CDR2 (germline): SGHNT, YYREEE (reference sequence). The CDR3 protein is CASSLFHSRTDTQYF. The DNA for the CDR3 is TGTGCCAGCAGCTTGTTTCACAGTCGCACAGATACGCAGTATTTT.

The rearrangement links TRBV6-5 to TRBJ2-1, with 13 bases identical to TRBD2. Trimming cost V 0 bases and J 9 bases; bases outside gene matches: 5. The CDR3 runs 16 residues. Germline CDR1 reads MNHEY; CDR2 reads SVGAGI. The CDR3 nucleotides read TGTGCCAGCAGTTACTCGATAACTAGCGGGAGGGGTGAGCAGTTCTTC. It encodes CASSYSITSGRGEQFF.

This chain uses TRBV30 with TRBJ1-5, with TRBD1 matching over 7 bases. Germline V CDR1 and CDR2: GTSNPN, SVGIG (reference sequence). V lost 2 bases, J lost 5 bases, and 6 bases stayed unmatched. The CDR3 covers 14 residues. This CDR3 reads CAWSHVRGDQPQHF. The DNA of the CDR3 is TGTGCCTGGAGTCACGTCAGGGGGGATCAGCCCCAGCATTTT.

CDR3 coding DNA: TGTGCCAGCAGAGCTCTAGCGGGAGGAACCTACGAGCAGTACTTC. It specifies CASRALAGGTYEQYF. The V gene is TRBV2, the J gene TRBJ2-7; 11 positions agree with TRBD2. V shed 6 bases and J 2 bases; nucleotides not matched to a gene: 6. Germline CDR1 reads SNHLY; CDR2 reads FYNNEI. This CDR3 has 15 amino acids.

The chain joins TRBV6-5 to TRBJ1-6; TRBD1 is a possible D gene (6 bases). The CDR3 consists of 14 residues. Deletions cut 1 base from V and 9 bases from J, with 10 bases between. CDR1 is MNHEY and CDR2 is SVGAGI in the germline V gene. The DNA for the CDR3 is TGTGCCAGCAGTTACTTGGGGGCGCGTTCACCCCTCCACTTT. It translates to CASSYLGARSPLHF.

The rearrangement joins TRBV30 to TRBJ2-3; 9 positions match TRBD2. Germline V gene data show CDR1 as GTSNPN and CDR2 as SVGIG (reference sequence). The CDR3 spans 15 residues. Losses at the gene ends were 2 bases for V and 5 bases for J; bases not matched to a gene: 8. CDR3 residues: CAWSTGTSRGDTQYF. Written as DNA, the CDR3 is TGTGCCTGGAGTACCGGGACTAGCCGTGGAGATACGCAGTATTTT.

The gene calls are TRBV5-8 and TRBJ1-2, with a tentative D call TRBD1 (5 bases). Trimming cost V 6 bases and J 4 bases, with 13 bases left between them. This CDR3 has 13 residues. Germline V gene data show CDR1 as SGHTS and CDR2 as YDEGEE. The CDR3 DNA reads as TGTGCCAGCACCAAGGACATCTTCTATGGCTACACCTTC. The encoded protein is CASTKDIFYGYTF.